This T cell receptor (beta chain) was documented in a study of response to subunit inactivated influenza vaccine. Study-wide results and caveats: The authors suggested that every seasonal influenza vaccination recruits few new T cells.

TCRdb re-derived calls from the RT-PCR reads in MiXCR, one entry per CDR3 protein. The sample carries 450,000 to 500,000 distinct CDR3 sequences, approximately 9.9% recorded once. The length of the CDR3 is 14 residues. V lost 6 bases and J lost 2, with 12 bases in between. CDR1 MGHDK and CDR2 SYGVNS come from the germline V gene. As for this clonotype: Its antigen is unidentified.

The specimen was PBMCs from blood, collected 40 to 50 days after vaccination. This TCR derives from a man aged 50-60 years who received an inactivated influenza vaccine. This chain uses TRBV25-1 with TRBJ2-3; weak D call: TRBD1 (6 bases). The CDR3 DNA reads as TGTGCCAGCAGACAGACAGGTTTCACAGATACGCAGTATTTT. This gives the protein CASRQTGFTDTQYF. The whole variable domain, filled in from reference TRBV25-1 and TRBJ2-3, reads EADIYQTPRYLVIGTGKKITLECSQTMGHDKMYWYQQDPGMELHLIHYSYGVNSTEKGDLSSESTVSRIRTEHFPLTLESARPSHTSQYLCASRQTGFTDTQYFGPGTRLTVL.